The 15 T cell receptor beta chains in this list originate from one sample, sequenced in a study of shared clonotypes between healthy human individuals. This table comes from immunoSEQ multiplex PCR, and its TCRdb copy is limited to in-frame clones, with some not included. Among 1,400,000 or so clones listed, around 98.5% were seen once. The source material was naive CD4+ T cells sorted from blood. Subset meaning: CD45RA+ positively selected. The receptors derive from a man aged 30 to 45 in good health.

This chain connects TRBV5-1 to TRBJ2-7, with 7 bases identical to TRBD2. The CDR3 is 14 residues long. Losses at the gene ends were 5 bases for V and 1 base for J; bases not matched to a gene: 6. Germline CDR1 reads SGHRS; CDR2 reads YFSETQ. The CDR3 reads CASRPRAGSYEQYF. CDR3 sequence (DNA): TGCGCCAGCAGACCACGAGCGGGGTCCTACGAGCAGTACTTC.

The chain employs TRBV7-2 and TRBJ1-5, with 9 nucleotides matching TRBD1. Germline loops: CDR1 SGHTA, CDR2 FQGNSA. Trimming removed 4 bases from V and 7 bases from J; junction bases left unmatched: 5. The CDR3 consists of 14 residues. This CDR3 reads CASSSGTGLQPQHF. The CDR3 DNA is TGTGCCAGCAGCTCCGGGACAGGGCTCCAGCCCCAGCATTTT. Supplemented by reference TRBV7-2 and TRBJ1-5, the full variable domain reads GAGVSQSPSNKVTEKGKDVELRCDPISGHTALYWYRQSLGQGLEFLIYFQGNSAPDKSGLPSDRFSAERTGGSVSTLTIQRTQQEDSAVYLCASSSGTGLQPQHFGDGTRLSIL.

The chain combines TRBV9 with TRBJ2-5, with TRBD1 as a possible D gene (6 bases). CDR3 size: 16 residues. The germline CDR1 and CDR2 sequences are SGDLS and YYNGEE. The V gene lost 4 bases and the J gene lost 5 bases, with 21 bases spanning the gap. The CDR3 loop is CASSTSWGRRGETQYF. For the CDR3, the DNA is TGTGCCAGCAGCACATCGTGGGGTCGAAGGGGGGAGACCCAGTACTTC.

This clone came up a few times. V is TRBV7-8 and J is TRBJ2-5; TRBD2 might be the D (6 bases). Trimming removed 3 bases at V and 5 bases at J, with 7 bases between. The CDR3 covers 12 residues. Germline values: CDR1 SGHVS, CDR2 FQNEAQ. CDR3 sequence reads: CASSFAGETQYF. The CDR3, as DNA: TGTGCCAGCAGCTTCGCGGGGGAGACCCAGTACTTC.

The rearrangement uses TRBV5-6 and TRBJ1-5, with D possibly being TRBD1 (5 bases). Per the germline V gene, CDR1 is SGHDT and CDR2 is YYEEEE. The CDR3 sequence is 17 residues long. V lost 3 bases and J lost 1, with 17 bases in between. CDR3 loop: CASSSSIEGRSNQPQHF. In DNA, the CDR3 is TGTGCCAGCAGCTCTTCTATTGAGGGGAGGAGCAATCAGCCCCAGCATTTT.

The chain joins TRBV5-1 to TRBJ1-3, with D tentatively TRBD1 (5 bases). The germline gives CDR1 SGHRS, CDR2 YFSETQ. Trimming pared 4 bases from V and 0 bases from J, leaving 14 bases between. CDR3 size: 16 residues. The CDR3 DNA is TGCGCCAGCAGCCTCATGGACACTTCCTCTGGAAACACCATATATTTT. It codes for CASSLMDTSSGNTIYF.

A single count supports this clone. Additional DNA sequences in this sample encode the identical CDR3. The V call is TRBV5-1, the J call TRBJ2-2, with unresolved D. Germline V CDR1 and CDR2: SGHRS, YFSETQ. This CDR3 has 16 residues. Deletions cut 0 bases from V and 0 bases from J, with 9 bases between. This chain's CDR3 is CASSLESGANTGELFF. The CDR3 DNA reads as TGCGCCAGCAGCTTGGAGTCGGGTGCGAACACCGGGGAGCTGTTTTTT.

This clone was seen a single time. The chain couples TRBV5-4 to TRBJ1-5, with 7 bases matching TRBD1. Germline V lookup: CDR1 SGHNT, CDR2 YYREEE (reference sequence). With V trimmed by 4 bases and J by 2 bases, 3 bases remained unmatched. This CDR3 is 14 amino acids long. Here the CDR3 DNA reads TGTGCCAGCAGCGCAGGACAGGGCAATCAGCCCCAGCATTTT. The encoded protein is CASSAGQGNQPQHF.

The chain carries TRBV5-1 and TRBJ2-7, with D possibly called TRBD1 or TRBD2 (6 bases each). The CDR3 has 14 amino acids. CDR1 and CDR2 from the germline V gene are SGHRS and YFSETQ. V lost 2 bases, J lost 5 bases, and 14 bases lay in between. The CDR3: CASSLGGGQDEQYF. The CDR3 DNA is TGCGCCAGCAGCTTAGGAGGGGGGCAGGACGAGCAGTACTTC.

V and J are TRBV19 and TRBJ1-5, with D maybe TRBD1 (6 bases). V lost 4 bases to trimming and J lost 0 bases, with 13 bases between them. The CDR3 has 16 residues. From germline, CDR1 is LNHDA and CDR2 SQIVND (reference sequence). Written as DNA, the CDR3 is TGTGCCAGTAGTAGTACAGGGACTTATAGCAATCAGCCCCAGCATTTT. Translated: CASSSTGTYSNQPQHF.

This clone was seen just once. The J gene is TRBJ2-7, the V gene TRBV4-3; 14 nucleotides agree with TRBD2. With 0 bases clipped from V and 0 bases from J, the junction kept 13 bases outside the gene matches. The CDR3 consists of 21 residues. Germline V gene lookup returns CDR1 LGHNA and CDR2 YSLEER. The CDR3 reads CASSQEWGPGLAGVTSYEQYF. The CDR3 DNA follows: TGCGCCAGCAGCCAAGAGTGGGGACCGGGACTAGCGGGAGTCACCTCCTACGAGCAGTACTTC.

This chain's CDR3 is CASTHLAKNIQYF. The CDR3 region has the DNA TGTGCCAGCACCCATCTAGCCAAAAACATTCAGTACTTC. The chain carries TRBV7-2 and TRBJ2-4; D is unresolved. With 7 bases removed from V and 0 bases from J, the gap between germline ends came to 7 bases. CDR1 is SGHTA, CDR2 FQGNSA, per germline. This CDR3 comprises 13 residues.

The CDR3 loop is CASSHPRGHEQFF. In DNA, the CDR3 is TGTGCCAGCAGCCACCCCCGAGGGCATGAGCAGTTCTTC. This chain connects TRBV27 to TRBJ2-1, with a tentative D call TRBD2 (5 bases). Germline V gene data show CDR1 as MNHEY and CDR2 as SMNVEV (reference sequence). Trimming removed 6 bases from V and 8 bases from J, with 14 bases in between. This CDR3 region has 13 residues.

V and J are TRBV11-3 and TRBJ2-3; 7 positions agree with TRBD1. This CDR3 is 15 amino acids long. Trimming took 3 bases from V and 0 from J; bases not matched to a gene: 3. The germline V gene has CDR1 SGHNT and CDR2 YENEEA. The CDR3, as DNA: TGTGCCAGCAGCTTGGGACAGATTAGCACAGATACGCAGTATTTT. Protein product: CASSLGQISTDTQYF.

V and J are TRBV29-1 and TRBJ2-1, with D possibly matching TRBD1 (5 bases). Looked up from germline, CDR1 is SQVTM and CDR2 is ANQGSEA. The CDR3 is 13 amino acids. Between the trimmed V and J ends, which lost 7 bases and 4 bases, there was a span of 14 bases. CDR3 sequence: CSAPRVPYNEQFF. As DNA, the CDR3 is TGCAGCGCCCCCAGGGTACCGTACAATGAGCAGTTCTTC.